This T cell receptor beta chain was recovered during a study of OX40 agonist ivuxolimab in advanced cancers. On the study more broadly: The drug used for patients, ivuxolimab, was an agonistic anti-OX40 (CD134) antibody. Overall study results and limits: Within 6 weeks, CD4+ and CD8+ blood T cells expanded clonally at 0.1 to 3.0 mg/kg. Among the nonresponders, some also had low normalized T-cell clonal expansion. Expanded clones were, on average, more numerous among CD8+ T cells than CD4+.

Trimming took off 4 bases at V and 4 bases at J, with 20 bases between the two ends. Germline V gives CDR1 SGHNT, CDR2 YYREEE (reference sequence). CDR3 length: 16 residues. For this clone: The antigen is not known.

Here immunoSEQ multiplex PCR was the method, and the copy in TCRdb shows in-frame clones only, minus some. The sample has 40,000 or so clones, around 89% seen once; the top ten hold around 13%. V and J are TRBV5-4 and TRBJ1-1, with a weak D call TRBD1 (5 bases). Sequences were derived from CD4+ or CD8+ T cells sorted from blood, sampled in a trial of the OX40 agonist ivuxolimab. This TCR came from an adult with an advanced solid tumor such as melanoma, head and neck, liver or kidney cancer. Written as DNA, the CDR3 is TGTGCCAGCAGCCTAGGACAATGGCTCGGGGGCACTGAAGCTTTCTTT. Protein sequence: CASSLGQWLGGTEAFF.